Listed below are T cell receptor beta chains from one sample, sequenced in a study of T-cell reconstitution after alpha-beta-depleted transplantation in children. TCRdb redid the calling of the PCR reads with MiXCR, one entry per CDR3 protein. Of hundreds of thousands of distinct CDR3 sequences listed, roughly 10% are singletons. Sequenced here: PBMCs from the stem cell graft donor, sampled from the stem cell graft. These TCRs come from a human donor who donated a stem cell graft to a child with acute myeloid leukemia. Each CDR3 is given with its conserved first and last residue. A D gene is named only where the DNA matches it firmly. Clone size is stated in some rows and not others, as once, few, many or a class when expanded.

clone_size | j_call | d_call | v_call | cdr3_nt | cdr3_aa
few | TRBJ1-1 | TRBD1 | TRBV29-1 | TGCAGCGTTGTATTTGGGGACAGGGGGCCCAAAGCTTTCTTT | CSVVFGDRGPKAFF
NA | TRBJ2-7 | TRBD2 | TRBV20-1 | TGCAGTGCTAGAGGACTAGCGGGCGCCTACGAGCAGTACTTC | CSARGLAGAYEQYF
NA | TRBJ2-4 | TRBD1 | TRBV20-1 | TGCAGTGCTGATGACAGGGGGCTTAGCAAAAACATTCAGTACTTC | CSADDRGLSKNIQYF
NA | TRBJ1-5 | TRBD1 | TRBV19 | TGTGCCAGTAGTATCGTCGGGACAGGGGGGCATCAGCCCCAGCATTTT | CASSIVGTGGHQPQHF
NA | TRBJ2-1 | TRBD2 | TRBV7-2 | TGTGCCAGCAGCTCCGGGACTAGCGGGTGGGAGCAGTTCTTC | CASSSGTSGWEQFF
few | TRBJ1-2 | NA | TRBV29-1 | TGCAGCGTCGCTAAAGACAAGGGAGCTCGAGGCTACACCTTC | CSVAKDKGARGYTF
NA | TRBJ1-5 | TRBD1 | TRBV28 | TGTGCCAGCAGTGGGACAGCTTATCAGCCCCAGCATTTT | CASSGTAYQPQHF
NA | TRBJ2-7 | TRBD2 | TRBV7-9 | TGTGCCAGCAGCTTAAGCGCGACTAGCGGGAGTAACGAGCAGTACTTC | CASSLSATSGSNEQYF
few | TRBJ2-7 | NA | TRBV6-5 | TGTGCCAGCAACTCCGGGACCCCAGTTCGGGAGCAGTACTTC | CASNSGTPVREQYF
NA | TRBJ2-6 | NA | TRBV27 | TGTGCCAGCAGTCTCCTTGGTAGATCCGGGGCCAACGTCCTGACTTTC | CASSLLGRSGANVLTF
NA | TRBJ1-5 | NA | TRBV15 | TGTGCCACCAGCAGAGGTAGGGGCGCGGGCAATCAGCCCCAGCATTTT | CATSRGRGAGNQPQHF
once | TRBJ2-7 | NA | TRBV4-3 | TGCGCCAGCAGCCTCGGACTGACTGTGGGAGAGCAGTACTTC | CASSLGLTVGEQYF
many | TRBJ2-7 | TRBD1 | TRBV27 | TGTGCCAGCAGTTTAAGGATGGTGGGGACAGGGAGAAGGGCCTACGAGCAGTACTTC | CASSLRMVGTGRRAYEQYF
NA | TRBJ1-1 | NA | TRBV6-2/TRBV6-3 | TGTGCCAGCGTCATCAGGGGAACTGAAGCTTTCTTT | CASVIRGTEAFF
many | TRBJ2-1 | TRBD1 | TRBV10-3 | TGTGCCACCTACCACAGGGGAGACTCCTACAATGAGCAGTTCTTC | CATYHRGDSYNEQFF
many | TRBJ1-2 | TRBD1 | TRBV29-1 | TGCAGCGTTAAAGGGGGCGCGGGCTATGGCTACACCTTC | CSVKGGAGYGYTF
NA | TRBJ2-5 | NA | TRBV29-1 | TGCAGCGTTGAGGTCGGCAATCCCCAAGAGACCCAGTACTTC | CSVEVGNPQETQYF
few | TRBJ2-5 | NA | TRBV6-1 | TGTGCCAGCAACCCAGACCTAGCGACACAAGAGACCCAGTACTTC | CASNPDLATQETQYF
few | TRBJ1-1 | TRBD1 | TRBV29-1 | TGCAGCGTTGAAGATCAAAGGGGCAGGGGGGCTTTCTTT | CSVEDQRGRGAFF